This T cell receptor (beta chain) was obtained from a study of T cells in Graves' hyperthyroidism and ophthalmopathy. Trimming took off 1 base at V and 1 base at J, with 8 bases between the two ends. The germline gives CDR1 LNHNV, CDR2 YYDKDF (reference sequence). CDR3 length equals 15 residues. Amplification of TCR beta CDR3 regions used RNA as the template. Carried out on the TCR CDR3, a first-round RT-PCR used the HTBI primer set. TCRdb re-called the multiplex PCR reads with MiXCR, one entry per CDR3 protein. Among 500,000 to 550,000 distinct CDR3 sequences listed, nearly 20% were seen once. This clonotype has a handful of counts. Patients were excluded because of uncontrolled infection, other autoimmune disease, pregnancy or lactation.

The rearrangement links TRBV15 to TRBJ1-5; D gene unclear. Material for sequencing was blood. The receptor was isolated from a middle-aged man with Graves' ophthalmopathy. The CDR3 loop reads CATSRVPGSNQPQHF. CDR3 nucleotide sequence: TGTGCCACCAGCAGAGTGCCCGGGAGCAATCAGCCCCAGCATTTT.